Shown below are 18 T cell receptor beta chains from a single sample sequenced in a study of cytomegalovirus exposure and HLA in healthy donors. PCR amplification relied on 60 Vbeta primers (plus 13 Jbeta primers). The repertoire was sequenced with immunoSEQ multiplex PCR; TCRdb's copy has only in-frame clones and lacks some. This sample has about 200,000 clones; roughly 85% occur once, and the top ten carry approximately 2.4%. The sample was PBMCs. The receptors come from a woman aged 50 to 60 in good health and CMV-seronegative.

The chain carries TRBV29-1 and TRBJ2-5; tentatively, D is TRBD1 (6 bases). With the DNA end fitting TRBJ2-7 better, the J assignment may be wrong. The CDR3 contains 12 residues. Germline V lookup: CDR1 SQVTM, CDR2 ANQGSEA. The CDR3 nucleotides are TGCAGCTTCCGGGACACTGCCTACGAGCAGTACTTC. Translating it yields CSFRDTAYEQYF.

The rearrangement links TRBV6-5 to TRBJ2-2; weak D call: TRBD1 (6 bases). The CDR3 runs 16 residues. Trimming left V 3 bases short and J 2 bases short, with 13 bases between. Germline V gene lookup returns CDR1 MNHEY and CDR2 SVGAGI. In nucleotides, the CDR3 is TGTGCCAGCAGTTATAACGAACAGGGTAACACCGGGGAGCTGTTTTTT. This gives the protein CASSYNEQGNTGELFF.

In this sample, this clone turned up a few times. The chain carries TRBV10-1 and TRBJ2-7, with 7 positions matching TRBD1. With 3 bases clipped from V and 6 bases from J, the junction kept 11 bases outside the gene matches. CDR3 length: 15 residues. Per the germline V gene, CDR1 is WNHNN and CDR2 is SYGVQD (reference sequence). CDR3: CASSDLSGQRREQYF. The CDR3, as DNA: TGCGCCAGCAGTGACCTGTCGGGACAGCGGCGCGAGCAGTACTTC.

This clone was seen a few times. The J gene is TRBJ2-3, the V gene TRBV20-1, with a tentative D call TRBD2 (6 bases). CDR3 length equals 11 residues. Germline-derived CDR1 and CDR2 are DFQATT and SNEGSKA (reference sequence). The ends were cut back, 6 bases at V and 3 bases at J, with 7 bases in the middle. CDR3 bases: TGCAGTGCGGAGGGAACAGATACGCAGTATTTT. Protein: CSAEGTDTQYF.

This clone was observed a single time. This chain joins TRBV6-5 and TRBJ2-3; weak D call: TRBD1 (8 bases). From germline, CDR1 is MNHEY and CDR2 SVGAGI. The CDR3 length is 15 residues. V was trimmed by 5 bases and J by 4 bases, leaving 16 bases between them. The CDR3 bases are TGTGCCAGCAGTACAGGGGGAGGGCGCGCAGATACGCAGTATTTT. Encoded protein: CASSTGGGRADTQYF.

With respect to this clone: The same CDR3 also results from other DNA sequences found in this sample. V and J are TRBV30 and TRBJ1-5, with D possibly being TRBD1 (6 bases). Germline assignment: CDR1 GTSNPN and CDR2 SVGIG (reference sequence). This CDR3 has 13 amino acids. The V end was cut by 0 bases, the J end by 4 bases, with 7 bases between. As DNA, the CDR3 is TGTGCCTGGAGTGTAGGGGGAAATCAGCCCCAGCATTTT. Its protein product is CAWSVGGNQPQHF.

J is TRBJ2-3 and V is TRBV11-2; D is possibly TRBD1 (5 bases). Germline V gives CDR1 SGHAT, CDR2 FQNNGV. The ends were cut back, 7 bases at V and 6 bases at J, with 17 bases in the middle. The CDR3 contains 14 residues. CDR3 region: CASTPYPGRDTQYF. CDR3 DNA sequence: TGTGCCAGCACCCCCTATCCAGGGCGGGATACGCAGTATTTT.

The V call is TRBV10-3, the J call TRBJ1-2; 7 nucleotides agree with TRBD1. The CDR3 is 13 residues long. CDR1 is ENHRY and CDR2 is SYGVKD in the germline V gene. V shed 4 bases and J 5 bases; nucleotides not matched to a gene: 4. CDR3 sequence: CAISGQGKYGYTF. CDR3 coding DNA: TGTGCCATCAGTGGACAGGGAAAGTATGGCTACACCTTC.

The gene calls are TRBV28 and TRBJ2-3; 7 nucleotides align to TRBD1. After removal of 4 bases from V and 0 bases from J, the junction contained 10 bases not matched to a gene. CDR1 and CDR2 (germline): MDHEN, SYDVKM. This CDR3 spans 17 amino acids. The CDR3: CASSSKPGQRSTDTQYF. The CDR3 DNA is TGTGCCAGCAGTTCAAAGCCGGGACAGCGAAGCACAGATACGCAGTATTTT.

The genes are TRBV5-6 and TRBJ2-3, with unresolved D. V was trimmed by 1 base and J by 4 bases, leaving 7 bases between them. The germline V gene encodes CDR1 SGHDT and CDR2 YYEEEE. The CDR3 is 13 residues long. CDR3 coding DNA: TGTGCCAGCAGCTTGAATGGCCCAGATACGCAGTATTTT. Residues: CASSLNGPDTQYF.

The J gene is TRBJ1-3, the V gene TRBV19, with D hard to call. This CDR3 has 14 amino acids. CDR1 is LNHDA, CDR2 SQIVND, per germline (reference sequence). With 3 bases removed from V and 4 bases from J, the gap between germline ends came to 10 bases. CDR3 DNA sequence: TGTGCCAGTAGTATCCGAAGACAAGGAAACACCATATATTTT. This translates into CASSIRRQGNTIYF.

The chain uses TRBV28 and TRBJ2-5, with a weak D call TRBD2 (5 bases). The CDR3 consists of 15 residues. Germline CDR1 and CDR2: MDHEN and SYDVKM. V lost 2 bases and J lost 4, with 14 bases in between. As DNA, the CDR3 is TGTGCCAGCAGTTTAGGCCTAGCCTTAGGAGAGACCCAGTACTTC. Protein: CASSLGLALGETQYF.

V gene TRBV7-2 combines with J gene TRBJ1-2; 7 bases align to TRBD1. J gave up 4 bases and V 5 bases, and 7 bases lay outside the gene matches. This CDR3 has 14 amino acids. CDR1 SGHTA and CDR2 FQGNSA come from the germline V gene. Here the CDR3 reads CASSQDRFFYGYTF. DNA of the CDR3: TGTGCCAGCAGCCAGGACAGGTTTTTCTATGGCTACACCTTC.

This chain connects TRBV5-1 to TRBJ2-7, with 13 positions matching TRBD2. The CDR3 consists of 16 residues. The J segment lost 2 bases and the V segment lost 5 bases, leaving 7 bases of the junction unmatched. Germline V gives CDR1 SGHRS, CDR2 YFSETQ. CDR3 loop: CASSASGTSGTYEQYF. The CDR3 coding sequence is TGCGCCAGCAGTGCGTCCGGGACTAGCGGGACCTACGAGCAGTACTTC. Combining the CDR3 with reference TRBV5-1 and TRBJ2-7 gives the whole variable domain KAGVTQTPRYLIKTRGQQVTLSCSPISGHRSVSWYQQTPGQGLQFLFEYFSETQRNKGNFPGRFSGRQFSNSRSEMNVSTLELGDSALYLCASSASGTSGTYEQYFGPGTRLTVT.

The gene calls are TRBV5-6 and TRBJ2-5, with D possibly being TRBD1 or TRBD2 (5 bases each). Gene TRBJ2-7 matches the end of the DNA better, so the J call may be wrong. CDR3 length: 15 amino acids. In germline, CDR1 is SGHDT, CDR2 YYEEEE. The CDR3 bases are TGTGCCAGCAGCTTCCAGGGCAGTGGGGGCTACGAGCAGTACTTC. It translates to CASSFQGSGGYEQYF.

The chain couples TRBV7-9 to TRBJ2-7; 14 bases are shared with TRBD2. The CDR3 has 18 residues. The V gene end was trimmed by 5 bases and the J gene end by 3 bases; junction bases not matched to a gene: 12. CDR1 and CDR2 (germline): SEHNR, FQNEAQ (reference sequence). CDR3 sequence reads: CASSARLAGGPSIYEQYF. The CDR3 DNA follows: TGTGCCAGCAGCGCCCGACTAGCGGGAGGGCCATCTATCTACGAGCAGTACTTC. The variable domain in full, completed from reference TRBV7-9 and TRBJ2-7, reads DTGVSQNPRHKITKRGQNVTFRCDPISEHNRLYWYRQTLGQGPEFLTYFQNEAQLEKSRLLSDRFSAERPKGSFSTLEIQRTEQGDSAMYLCASSARLAGGPSIYEQYFGPGTRLTVT.

A word on this clone: Other nucleotide sequences from this sample produce the same CDR3. The chain combines TRBV7-9 with TRBJ2-7, with TRBD2 matching over 8 bases. V was pared by 2 bases and J by 2 bases, with 2 bases of the junction left unmatched. Looked up from germline, CDR1 is SEHNR and CDR2 is FQNEAQ (reference sequence). There are 14 residues in the CDR3. The DNA for the CDR3 is TGTGCCAGCAGCTTAAGCGGGAGCCCCTACGAGCAGTACTTC. Translating it yields CASSLSGSPYEQYF.

The chain uses TRBV5-5 and TRBJ1-2; 9 bases match TRBD1. The CDR3 totals 16 residues. Looked up from germline, CDR1 is SGHKS and CDR2 is YYEKEE (reference sequence). V lost 4 bases and J lost 5; bases outside the gene matches: 12. The CDR3 DNA sequence: TGTGCCAGCAGCCTTGATACGGGGACAGGGAGTTATGGCTACACCTTC. It yields the protein CASSLDTGTGSYGYTF.